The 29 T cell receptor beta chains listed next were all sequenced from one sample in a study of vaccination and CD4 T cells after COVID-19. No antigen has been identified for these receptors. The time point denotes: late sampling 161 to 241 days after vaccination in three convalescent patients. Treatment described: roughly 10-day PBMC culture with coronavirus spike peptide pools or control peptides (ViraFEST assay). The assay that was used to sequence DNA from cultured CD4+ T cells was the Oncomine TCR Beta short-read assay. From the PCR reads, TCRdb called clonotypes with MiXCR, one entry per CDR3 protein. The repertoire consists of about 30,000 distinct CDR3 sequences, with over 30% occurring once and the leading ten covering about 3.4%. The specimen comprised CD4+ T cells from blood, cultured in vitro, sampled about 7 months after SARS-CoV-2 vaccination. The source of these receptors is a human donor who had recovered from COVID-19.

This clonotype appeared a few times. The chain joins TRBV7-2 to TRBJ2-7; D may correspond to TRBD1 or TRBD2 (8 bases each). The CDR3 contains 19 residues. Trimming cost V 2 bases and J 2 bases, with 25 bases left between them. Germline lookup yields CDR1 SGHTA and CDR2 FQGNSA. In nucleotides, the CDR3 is TGTGCCAGCAGCTTACAGGCAGGGGGCTGGACTAGCATTACCTACGAGCAGTACTTC. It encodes CASSLQAGGWTSITYEQYF.

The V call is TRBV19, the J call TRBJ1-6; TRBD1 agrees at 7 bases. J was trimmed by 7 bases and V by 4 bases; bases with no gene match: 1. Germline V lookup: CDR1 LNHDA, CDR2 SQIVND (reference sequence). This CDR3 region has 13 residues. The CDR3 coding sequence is TGTGCCAGTAGTACACAGGGGAATTCACCCCTCCACTTT. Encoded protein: CASSTQGNSPLHF.

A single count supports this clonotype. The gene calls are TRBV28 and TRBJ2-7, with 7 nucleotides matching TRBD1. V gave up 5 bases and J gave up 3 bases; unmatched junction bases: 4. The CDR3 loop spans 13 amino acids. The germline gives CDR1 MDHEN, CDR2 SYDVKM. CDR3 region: CASSITGDYEQYF. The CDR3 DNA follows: TGTGCCAGCAGTATTACAGGGGACTACGAGCAGTACTTC.

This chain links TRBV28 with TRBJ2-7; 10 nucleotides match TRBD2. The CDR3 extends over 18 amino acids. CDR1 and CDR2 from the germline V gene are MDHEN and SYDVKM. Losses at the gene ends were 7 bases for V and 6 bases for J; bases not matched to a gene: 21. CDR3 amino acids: CASTPSGTSVTRASEQYF. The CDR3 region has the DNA TGTGCCAGCACCCCGAGCGGGACTAGCGTCACAAGGGCGTCCGAGCAGTACTTC.

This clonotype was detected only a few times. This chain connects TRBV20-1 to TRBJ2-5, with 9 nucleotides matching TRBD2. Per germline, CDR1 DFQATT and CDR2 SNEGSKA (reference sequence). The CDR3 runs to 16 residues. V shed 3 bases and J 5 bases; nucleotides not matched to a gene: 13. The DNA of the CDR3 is TGCAGTGCTAGTCCTTACCTAGCGGGGAGATACGAGACCCAGTACTTC. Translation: CSASPYLAGRYETQYF.

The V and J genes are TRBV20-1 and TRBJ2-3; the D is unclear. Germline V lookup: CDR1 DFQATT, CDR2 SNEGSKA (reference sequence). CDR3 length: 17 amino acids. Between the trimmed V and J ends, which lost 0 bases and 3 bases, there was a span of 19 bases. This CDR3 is CSARDNGQHSGTDTQYF. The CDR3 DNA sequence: TGCAGTGCTAGAGATAACGGCCAGCACTCAGGTACAGATACGCAGTATTTT.

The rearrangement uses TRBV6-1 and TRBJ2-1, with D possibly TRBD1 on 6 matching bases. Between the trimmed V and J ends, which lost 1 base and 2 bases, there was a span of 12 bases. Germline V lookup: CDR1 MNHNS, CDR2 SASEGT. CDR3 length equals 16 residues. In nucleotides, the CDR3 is TGTGCCAGCAGTGAAGTAAGACAGGACCCCTACAATGAGCAGTTCTTC. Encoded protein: CASSEVRQDPYNEQFF.

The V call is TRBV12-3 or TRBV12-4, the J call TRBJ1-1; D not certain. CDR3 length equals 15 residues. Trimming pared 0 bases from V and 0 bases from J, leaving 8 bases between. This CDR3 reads CASSLAGNMNTEAFF. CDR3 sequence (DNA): TGTGCCAGCAGTTTAGCAGGGAACATGAACACTGAAGCTTTCTTT.

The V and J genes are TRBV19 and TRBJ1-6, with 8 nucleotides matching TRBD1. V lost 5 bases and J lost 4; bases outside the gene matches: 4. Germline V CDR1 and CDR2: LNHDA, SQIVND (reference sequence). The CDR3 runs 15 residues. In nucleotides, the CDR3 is TGTGCCAGTAGTCTCCGGACAGGGTATAATTCACCCCTCCACTTT. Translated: CASSLRTGYNSPLHF.

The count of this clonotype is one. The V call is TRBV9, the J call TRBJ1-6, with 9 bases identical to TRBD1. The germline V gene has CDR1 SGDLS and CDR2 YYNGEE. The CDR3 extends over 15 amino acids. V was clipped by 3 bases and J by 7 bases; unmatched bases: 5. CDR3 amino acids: CASSEGDRENSPLHF. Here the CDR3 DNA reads TGTGCCAGCAGCGAAGGGGACAGGGAAAATTCACCCCTCCACTTT.

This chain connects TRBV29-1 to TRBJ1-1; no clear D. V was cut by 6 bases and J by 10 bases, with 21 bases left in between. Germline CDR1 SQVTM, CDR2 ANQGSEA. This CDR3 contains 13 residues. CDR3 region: CSVRREVRGGAFF. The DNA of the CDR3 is TGCAGCGTCCGTAGGGAGGTACGAGGCGGAGCTTTCTTT.

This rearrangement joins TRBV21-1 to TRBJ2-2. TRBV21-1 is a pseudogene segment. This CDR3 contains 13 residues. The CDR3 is CARQRQNTGELFF. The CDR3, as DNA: TGTGCCAGGCAGCGTCAGAACACCGGGGAGCTGTTTTTT.

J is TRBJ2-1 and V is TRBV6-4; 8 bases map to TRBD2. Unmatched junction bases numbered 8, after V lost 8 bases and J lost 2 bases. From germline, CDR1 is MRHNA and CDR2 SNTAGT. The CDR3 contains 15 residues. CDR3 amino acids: CASGSEAGAYNEQFF. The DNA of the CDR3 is TGTGCCAGCGGAAGCGAAGCGGGAGCCTACAATGAGCAGTTCTTC.

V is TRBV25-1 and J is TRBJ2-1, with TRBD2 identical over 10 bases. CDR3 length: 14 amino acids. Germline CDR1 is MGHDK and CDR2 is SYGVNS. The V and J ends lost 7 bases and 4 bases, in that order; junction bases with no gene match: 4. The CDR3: CASKTSGTYNEQFF. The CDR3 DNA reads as TGTGCCAGCAAAACTAGCGGGACGTACAATGAGCAGTTCTTC.

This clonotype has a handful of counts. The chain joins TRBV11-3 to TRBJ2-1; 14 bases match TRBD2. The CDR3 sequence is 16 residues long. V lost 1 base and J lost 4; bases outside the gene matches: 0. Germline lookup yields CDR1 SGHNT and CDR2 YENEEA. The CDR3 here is CASSLGTSGRYNEQFF. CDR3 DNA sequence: TGTGCCAGCAGCTTAGGGACTAGCGGGAGGTACAATGAGCAGTTCTTC.

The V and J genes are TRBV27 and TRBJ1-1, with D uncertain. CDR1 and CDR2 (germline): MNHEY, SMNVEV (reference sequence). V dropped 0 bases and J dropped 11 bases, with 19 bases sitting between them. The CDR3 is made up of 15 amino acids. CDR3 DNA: TGTGCCAGCAGTTTATCTCATAGCGGGAGGCTTGAGGCTTTCTTT. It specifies CASSLSHSGRLEAFF.

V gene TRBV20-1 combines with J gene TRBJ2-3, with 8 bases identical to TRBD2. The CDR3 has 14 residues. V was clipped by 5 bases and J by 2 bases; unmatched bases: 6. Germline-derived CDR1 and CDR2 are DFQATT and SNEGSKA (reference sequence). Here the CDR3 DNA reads TGCAGTGCTCCACGGGGGGGGGCCACAGATACGCAGTATTTT. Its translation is CSAPRGGATDTQYF.

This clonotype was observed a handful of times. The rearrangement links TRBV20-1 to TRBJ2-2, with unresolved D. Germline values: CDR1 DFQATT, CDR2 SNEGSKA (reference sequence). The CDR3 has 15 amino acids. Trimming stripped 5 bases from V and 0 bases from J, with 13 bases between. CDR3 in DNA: TGCAGTGCTTTCCAACCCATCGCGAACACCGGGGAGCTGTTTTTT. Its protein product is CSAFQPIANTGELFF.

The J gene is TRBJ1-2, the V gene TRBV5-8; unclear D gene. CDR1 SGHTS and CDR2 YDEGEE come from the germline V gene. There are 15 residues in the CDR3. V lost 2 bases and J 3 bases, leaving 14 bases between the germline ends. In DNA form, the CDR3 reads TGTGCCAGCAGCTTCAGGTCCTTCCCAGACTATGGCTACACCTTC. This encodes CASSFRSFPDYGYTF.

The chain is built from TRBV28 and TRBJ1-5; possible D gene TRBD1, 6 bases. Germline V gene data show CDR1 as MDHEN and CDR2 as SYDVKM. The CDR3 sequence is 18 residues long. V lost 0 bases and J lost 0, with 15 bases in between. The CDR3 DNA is TGTGCCAGCAGTTTATGGGGATCGACAGGAGTTAGCAATCAGCCCCAGCATTTT. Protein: CASSLWGSTGVSNQPQHF. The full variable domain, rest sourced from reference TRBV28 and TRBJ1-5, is DVKVTQSSRYLVKRTGEKVFLECVQDMDHENMFWYRQDPGLGLRLIYFSYDVKMKEKGDIPEGYSVSREKKERFSLILESASTNQTSMYLCASSLWGSTGVSNQPQHFGDGTRLSIL.

The CDR3 DNA reads as TGTGCCAGTAGTACCCAATCAGGGGGCTACCACGAGCAGTACTTC. Translating gives CASSTQSGGYHEQYF. V and J are TRBV19 and TRBJ2-7, with TRBD1 identical over 8 bases. Looked up from germline, CDR1 is LNHDA and CDR2 is SQIVND (reference sequence). With V trimmed by 4 bases and J by 5 bases, 10 bases remained unmatched. This CDR3 is 15 amino acids long.

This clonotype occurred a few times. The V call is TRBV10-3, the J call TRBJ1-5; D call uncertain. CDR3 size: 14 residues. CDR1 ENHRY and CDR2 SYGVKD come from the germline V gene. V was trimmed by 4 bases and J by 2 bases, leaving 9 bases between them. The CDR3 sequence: CAISVGPGNQPQHF. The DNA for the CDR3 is TGTGCCATCAGTGTAGGGCCCGGCAATCAGCCCCAGCATTTT.

DNA of the CDR3: TGTGCCATCAGTGAGTCGTTGGGACAGGGTAATGAAAAACTGTTTTTT. Its translation is CAISESLGQGNEKLFF. The V and J genes are TRBV10-3 and TRBJ1-4, with TRBD1 matching over 9 bases. Germline CDR1 and CDR2: ENHRY and SYGVKD. Unmatched junction bases numbered 3, after V lost 0 bases and J lost 4 bases. The CDR3 is made up of 16 amino acids.

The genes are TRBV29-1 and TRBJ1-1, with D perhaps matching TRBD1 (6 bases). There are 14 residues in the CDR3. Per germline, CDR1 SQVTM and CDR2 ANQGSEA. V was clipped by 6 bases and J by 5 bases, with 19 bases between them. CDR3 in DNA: TGCAGCGTCTCACCAGGGGCCCAGCTGACTGAAGCTTTCTTT. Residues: CSVSPGAQLTEAFF. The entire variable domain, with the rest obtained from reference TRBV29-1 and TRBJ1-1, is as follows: SAVISQKPSRDICQRGTSLTIQCQVDSQVTMMFWYRQQPGQSLTLIATANQGSEATYESGFVIDKFPISRPNLTFSTLTVSNMSPEDSSIYLCSVSPGAQLTEAFFGQGTRLTVV.

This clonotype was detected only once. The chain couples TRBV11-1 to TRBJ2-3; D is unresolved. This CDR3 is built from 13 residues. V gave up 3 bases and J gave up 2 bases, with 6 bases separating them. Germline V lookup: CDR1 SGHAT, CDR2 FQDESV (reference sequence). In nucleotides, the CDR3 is TGTGCCAGCAGCTTCGGACCCACAGATACGCAGTATTTT. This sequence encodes CASSFGPTDTQYF.

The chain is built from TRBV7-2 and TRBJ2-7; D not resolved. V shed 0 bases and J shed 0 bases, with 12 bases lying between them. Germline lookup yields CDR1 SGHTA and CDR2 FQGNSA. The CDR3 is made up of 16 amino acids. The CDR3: CASSLAFEASSYEQYF. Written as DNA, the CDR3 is TGTGCCAGCAGCTTAGCGTTTGAAGCATCCTCCTACGAGCAGTACTTC.

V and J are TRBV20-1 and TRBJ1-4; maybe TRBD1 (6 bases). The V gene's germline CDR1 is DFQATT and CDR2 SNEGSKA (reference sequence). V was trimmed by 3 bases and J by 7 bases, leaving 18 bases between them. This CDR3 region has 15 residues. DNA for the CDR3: TGCAGTGCTAGTGCTTCCAGGGGAGAAGGTGAAAAACTGTTTTTT. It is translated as CSASASRGEGEKLFF.

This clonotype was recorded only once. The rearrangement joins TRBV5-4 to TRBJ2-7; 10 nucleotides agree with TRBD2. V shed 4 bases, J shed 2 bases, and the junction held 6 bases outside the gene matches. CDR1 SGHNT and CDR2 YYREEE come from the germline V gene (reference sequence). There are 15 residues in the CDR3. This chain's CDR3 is CASSNVGTSAYEQYF. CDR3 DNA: TGTGCCAGCAGCAATGTCGGGACTAGCGCCTACGAGCAGTACTTC.

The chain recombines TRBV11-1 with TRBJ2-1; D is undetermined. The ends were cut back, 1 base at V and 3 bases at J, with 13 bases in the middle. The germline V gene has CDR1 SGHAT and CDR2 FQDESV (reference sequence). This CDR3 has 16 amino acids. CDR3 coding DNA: TGTGCCAGCAGCTTAGGTATTGCAGTGCACTACAATGAGCAGTTCTTC. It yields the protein CASSLGIAVHYNEQFF.